This T cell receptor beta chain was sequenced in a study of blood T cell repertoires in COVID-19. As for the study in general: Spain, Italy and the United States supplied samples that represented acute and convalescent COVID-19. Sources were T cells, B-cell-depleted T cells, or PBMCs; the material itself was cDNA or gDNA.

Original analysis: The authors estimated nucleated cell counts from reference gene primer amplification. Clones were sequenced by immunoSEQ multiplex PCR, and TCRdb holds only the in-frame ones, with some missing. That table furnishes V, J and clone size, whereas the DNA furnished D and trimming. The sample has fewer than 250,000 clones; about 85% are singletons. With 5 bases removed from V and 1 base from J, the gap between germline ends came to 14 bases. The length of the CDR3 is 15 residues. Germline V gene data show CDR1 as LNHNV and CDR2 as YYDKDF (reference sequence). This TCR derives from a man aged 35 to 55 with acute or convalescent COVID-19. The sample taken for sequencing was peripheral blood. The chain is built from TRBV15 and TRBJ2-5; D remains ambiguous. For the CDR3, the DNA is TGTGCCACCAGCGGATACAGAACTGCCCAAGAGACCCAGTACTTC. Translation gives CATSGYRTAQETQYF. The full variable domain, in which reference TRBV15 and TRBJ2-5 provide the parts outside the CDR3, is DAMVIQNPRYQVTQFGKPVTLSCSQTLNHNVMYWYQQKSSQAPKLLFHYYDKDFNNEADTPDNFQSRRPNTSFCFLDIRSPGLGDTAMYLCATSGYRTAQETQYFGPGTRLLVL.